These 14 T cell receptor beta chains share one sample of origin, sequenced in a study of T cells after yellow fever vaccination. TCRdb used MiXCR to reprocess the 5' RACE reads, holding one entry per CDR3 protein. Found here are a few hundred thousand distinct CDR3 sequences, almost 4% of them singletons; the top ten hold roughly a quarter. Sample: PBMCs, taken 5 days after the yellow fever booster vaccination. These receptors originate from a man younger than 35 who received the YFV17D yellow fever vaccine.

This chain connects TRBV5-1 to TRBJ2-2, with a tentative D call TRBD1 (5 bases). Trimming cost V 7 bases and J 3 bases, with 13 bases left between them. Germline-derived CDR1 and CDR2 are SGHRS and YFSETQ. This CDR3 contains 14 residues. The CDR3 here is CASAEAGHTGELFF. DNA of the CDR3: TGCGCCAGCGCCGAGGCAGGGCACACCGGGGAGCTGTTTTTT. Complete variable domain (other parts from reference TRBV5-1 and TRBJ2-2): KAGVTQTPRYLIKTRGQQVTLSCSPISGHRSVSWYQQTPGQGLQFLFEYFSETQRNKGNFPGRFSGRQFSNSRSEMNVSTLELGDSALYLCASAEAGHTGELFFGEGSRLTVL.

The table lists this clonotype with a few counts. CDR3 DNA: TGTGCCAGCAGCCGTCGGGGGCACGGCGAGCAGTACTTC. Translation: CASSRRGHGEQYF. The gene calls are TRBV3-1 and TRBJ2-7; the D gene could be TRBD1 or TRBD2 (6 bases each). The CDR3 has 13 amino acids. V gave up 4 bases and J gave up 6 bases, with 13 bases separating them. Per germline, CDR1 LGHDT and CDR2 YNNKEL (reference sequence).

In its sample, this clonotype was seen many times. The rearrangement uses TRBV6-2 or TRBV6-3 and TRBJ2-7; 7 nucleotides agree with TRBD1. The V gene's germline CDR1 is MNHEY and CDR2 SVGEGT. The CDR3 totals 13 residues. The CDR3 protein is CGSRKGTAYEQYV. In DNA, the CDR3 is TGTGGCTCGCGTAAAGGGACAGCATACGAGCAGTACGTC.

Many counts were recorded for this clonotype. The CDR3 nucleotides are TGCGCCAGCAGCTTTGCAATCTACGAGCAGTACTTC. Its translation: CASSFAIYEQYF. V and J are TRBV5-1 and TRBJ2-7; D remains ambiguous. The V end lost 2 bases, the J end lost 3 bases, and 6 bases lay between the germline ends. This CDR3 has 12 residues. Germline CDR1 is SGHRS and CDR2 is YFSETQ.

The chain joins TRBV7-9 to TRBJ1-4; TRBD1 matches 7 bases. V shed 5 bases and J 8 bases; nucleotides not matched to a gene: 8. There are 14 residues in the CDR3. Germline values: CDR1 SEHNR, CDR2 FQNEAQ (reference sequence). DNA of the CDR3: TGTGCCAGCAGCGAGCGGACAGGCGGGGAAAAACTGTTTTTT. It specifies CASSERTGGEKLFF.

This clonotype was seen many times. The DNA for the CDR3 is TGTGCCATCAGTGACTCGGGCACCTCTGGGGCCAACGTCCTGACTTTC. This gives the protein CAISDSGTSGANVLTF. This chain links TRBV10-3 with TRBJ2-6; D is uncertain. There are 16 residues in the CDR3. With 3 bases removed from V and 0 bases from J, the gap between germline ends came to 9 bases. Germline V gene sequence: CDR1 ENHRY, CDR2 SYGVKD.

The chain uses TRBV3-1 and TRBJ2-2; a possible D gene is TRBD1 (6 bases). This CDR3 region has 15 residues. Looked up from germline, CDR1 is LGHDT and CDR2 is YNNKEL (reference sequence). With 1 base removed from V and 3 bases from J, the gap between germline ends came to 9 bases. The CDR3 loop is CASSQVGAYTGELFF. The DNA of the CDR3 is TGTGCCAGCAGCCAAGTGGGGGCGTACACCGGGGAGCTGTTTTTT.

This clonotype has ten or more counts. The rearrangement links TRBV24-1 to TRBJ1-5, with 11 bases identical to TRBD1. CDR1 KGHDR and CDR2 SFDVKD come from the germline V gene. Germline trimming cut 4 bases from V and 3 bases from J; bases unmatched to any gene: 4. This CDR3 contains 16 residues. The CDR3 nucleotides read TGTGCCACCAGTGACGCGGGACAGGGGGACAATCAGCCCCAGCATTTT. Residues: CATSDAGQGDNQPQHF.

The table lists this clonotype with a few counts. The V call is TRBV6-5, the J call TRBJ2-2; tentatively, D is TRBD2 (5 bases). This CDR3 is 15 amino acids long. The V and J ends lost 5 bases and 4 bases respectively, with 14 bases between them. In germline, CDR1 is MNHEY, CDR2 SVGAGI. This CDR3 is CASSQTWESTGELFF. The CDR3 DNA follows: TGTGCCAGCAGTCAAACATGGGAGAGCACCGGGGAGCTGTTTTTT.

This clonotype was seen ten or more times. This sequence joins TRBV6-6 and TRBJ2-7, with a possible D match to TRBD1 (6 bases). CDR3 length equals 16 residues. Per the germline V gene, CDR1 is MNHNY and CDR2 is SVGAGI (reference sequence). The V end was cut by 5 bases, the J end by 1 base, with 18 bases between. As DNA, the CDR3 is TGTGCCAGCAGTCCGCGACAGGCCCGCGAGTCCTACGAGCAGTACTTC. Its protein is CASSPRQARESYEQYF.

This clonotype was detected only a few times. This CDR3 is CASSLDDQTRYF. The CDR3 nucleotides read TGTGCCAGCAGCTTGGACGACCAAACAAGGTATTTT. The gene calls are TRBV5-4 and TRBJ2-3, with D unresolved. V lost 0 bases and J lost 14, with 13 bases in between. From germline, CDR1 is SGHNT and CDR2 YYREEE (reference sequence). The CDR3 has 12 residues.

The rearrangement links TRBV12-3 or TRBV12-4 to TRBJ1-1; D uncertain. The CDR3 loop spans 12 amino acids. V lost 5 bases and J lost 4, with 8 bases in between. CDR3 bases: TGTGCCAGCAGTGCGGTAGGCACTGAAGCTTTCTTT. Amino acids: CASSAVGTEAFF.

This clonotype was counted a few times. The chain is built from TRBV27 and TRBJ2-2; D perhaps matches TRBD2 (6 bases). CDR1 is MNHEY and CDR2 is SMNVEV in the germline V gene (reference sequence). Between the trimmed V and J ends, which lost 3 bases and 2 bases, there was a span of 10 bases. This CDR3 is built from 15 residues. Here the CDR3 reads CASSFFGGNTGELFF. DNA of the CDR3: TGTGCCAGCAGTTTCTTCGGGGGAAACACCGGGGAGCTGTTTTTT.

The genes are TRBV2 and TRBJ1-5; D is unresolved. The V and J ends lost 7 bases and 4 bases respectively, with 8 bases between them. Germline lookup yields CDR1 SNHLY and CDR2 FYNNEI. This CDR3 is built from 12 residues. CDR3 DNA sequence: TGTGCCAGCATGTTAGGAAATCAGCCCCAGCATTTT. Translating it yields CASMLGNQPQHF.